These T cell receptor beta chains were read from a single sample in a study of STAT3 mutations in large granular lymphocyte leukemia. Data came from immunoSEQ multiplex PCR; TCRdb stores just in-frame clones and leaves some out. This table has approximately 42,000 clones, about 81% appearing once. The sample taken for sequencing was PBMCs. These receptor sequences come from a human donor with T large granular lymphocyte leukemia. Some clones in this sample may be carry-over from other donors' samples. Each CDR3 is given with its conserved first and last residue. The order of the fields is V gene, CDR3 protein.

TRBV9,CASSVESNQPQHF
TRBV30,CAWGQGYNEQFF
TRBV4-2,CASSQDQRGNQPQHF
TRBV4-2,CASSQDYSAGGTDTQYF
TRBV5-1,CASSISDSNSPLHF
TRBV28,CASRETGRAGGYTF
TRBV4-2,CASSQDILAGGEDEQFF
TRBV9,CASKPLRDTEAFF
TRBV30,CAWSYWNSPLHF
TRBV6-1,CASSPTGGRTEAFF
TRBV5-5,CASSLVQASRGYTF
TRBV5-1,CASSSVWGDGDTQYF
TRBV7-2,CASSLDYYYEQYF
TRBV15,CATSREKTRGMGRNTEAFF
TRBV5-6,CASSLAGGGNQPQHF
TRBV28,CASSLSQGLSEKLFF
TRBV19,CASSGRLDGYTF
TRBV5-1,CASSSTQGAAGIGYTF
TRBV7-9,CASSLRTGTVVNEQFF
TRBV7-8,CASSLAATGLYQPQHF
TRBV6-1,CATQPGPGEETQYF
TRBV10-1,CASSEKKTGGTYEQYF
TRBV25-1,CASIAGFPGELFF
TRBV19,CASTKGSSGNTIYF
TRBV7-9,CASSPSLDNEQFF
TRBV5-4,CASSNTGNSPLHF
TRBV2,CASIFSGGDGDTQYF
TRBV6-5,CASSYRLNYNEQFF
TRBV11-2,CASSLVSSLSTDTQYF
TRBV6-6,CASARKGDTQYF
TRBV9,CASSRTSGWVDTQYF
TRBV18,CASSPQSDRYNEQFF
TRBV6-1,CASKGTNQPQHF
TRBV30,CAWSVSATNEKLFF
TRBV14,CASSPTYNSPLHF
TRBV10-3,CAISLDQGGTLTDTQYF
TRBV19,CASSTGQAETQYF
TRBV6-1,CASSEATGRGNTIYF
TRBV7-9,CASSSLSSYNEQFF